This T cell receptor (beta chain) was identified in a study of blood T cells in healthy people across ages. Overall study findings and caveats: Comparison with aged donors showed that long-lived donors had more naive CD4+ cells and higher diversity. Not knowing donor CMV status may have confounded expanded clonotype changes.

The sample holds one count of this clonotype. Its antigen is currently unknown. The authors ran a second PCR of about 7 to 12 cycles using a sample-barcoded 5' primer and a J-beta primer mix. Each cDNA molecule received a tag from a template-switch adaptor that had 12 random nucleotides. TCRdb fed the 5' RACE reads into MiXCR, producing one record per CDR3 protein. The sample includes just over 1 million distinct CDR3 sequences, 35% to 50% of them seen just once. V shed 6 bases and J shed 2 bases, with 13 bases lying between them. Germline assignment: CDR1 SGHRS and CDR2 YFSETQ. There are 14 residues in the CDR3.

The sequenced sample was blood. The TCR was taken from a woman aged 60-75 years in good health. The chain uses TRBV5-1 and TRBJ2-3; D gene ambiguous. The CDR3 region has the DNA TGCGCCAGCACCTCGATCGGCGCCACAGATACGCAGTATTTT. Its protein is CASTSIGATDTQYF.